The source of this TCR beta chain is a study of blood T cell repertoires in COVID-19. Across the whole study: Acute and convalescent COVID-19 specimens originated in the United States, Italy and Spain.

Methods used by the authors: Amplification from reference gene primers served as the basis for estimated nucleated cell counts. Produced via immunoSEQ multiplex PCR; TCRdb's table is partial and in-frame only. V, J and clone size are those of that table, while D and trimming were read from the DNA. The sample contains 180,000 or so clones, roughly 88% of which appear only once. The CDR3 runs to 13 residues. V lost 2 bases to trimming and J lost 11 bases; unmatched junction nucleotides: 7. This clone was recorded only once. Enrolled during active infection, Seattle patients were then followed longitudinally.

The rearrangement links TRBV23-1 to TRBJ1-1; 8 bases agree with TRBD1. TRBV23-1 has ORF status, its function being uncertain. Sample: peripheral blood. The origin of this receptor is a middle-aged woman with COVID-19, enrolled during active disease. The CDR3 reads CASSQPTGALAFF. The CDR3 DNA reads TGCGCCAGCAGTCAACCGACAGGGGCCCTGGCTTTCTTT.